This T cell receptor beta chain was obtained from a study of T cell responses to AZD1222 COVID-19 vaccine (dated by TCRdb to the early 2020s). Describing the broader study: A total of approximately 240 trial participants underwent TCR sequencing, of whom some 210 received two doses of AZD1222 and about 25 received two doses of the MenACWY control vaccine. Trial participants were enrolled by age into 18-55, 56-69 and 70-plus year subgroups, with roughly 150, 30 and 60 TCR-sequenced participants respectively.

General study outcomes and caveats: No day 14 peak-response samples were available, so repertoires were characterized only after the peak T cell response. Participants were mostly white British, with more females than males. The authors suggested clonal diversity may have been underestimated. The whole spike protein was spanned by vaccine-associated CD4 TCRs, and dominant responses were seen in regions 160-218 and 743-854. Nearly half of unique spike-specific TCRs reportedly recognized epitopes outside regions mutated in the B.1.351 and B.1.1.7 variants. Only five to seven AZD1222 recipients were SARS-CoV-2 seropositive at baseline, limiting conclusions about previously exposed vaccinees. In the small 56-69-year group, the increase in depth fell short of significance, most likely because of low power. A significant rise in spike-specific TCR breadth and depth was observed after two AZD1222 doses relative to day 0 and relative to MenACWY recipients.

Note on this clone: Its antigen specificity is not known. No base quality values were provided; no much bigger clone lies one nucleotide off. Other DNA sequences in the sample encode the same CDR3.

Taken from the germline V gene, the CDR1 and CDR2 loops are MDHEN and SYDVKM. Trimming at the junction amounts to 2 bases on V and 0 bases on J, and the germline ends lie 2 bases apart. Counted from cysteine to phenylalanine, this CDR3 has 13 amino acids. Left in the record is the CDR3 DNA by itself, 39 bases read in frame from the first base. Taken with the paper, the label for time point translates to: sample from adult after SARS-CoV-2 infection, after symptom onset. A couple of convalescent COVID-19 patients, sampled after symptom onset from adults with prior SARS-CoV-2 infection, were also TCR-sequenced for comparison. The CDR3 regions of human TCRbeta chains were analyzed by immunosequencing. On the study's bioinformatics: TCRs in the repertoires were matched against a reference library of SARS-CoV-2-specific TCRs that had been generated with the MIRA antigen-specificity platform. Breadth meant the fraction of unique TCRs that were SARS-CoV-2-associated, whereas depth meant the fraction of total T cells that were SARS-CoV-2-associated. Using the MIRA data, each spike-specific TCR was mapped to the spike region that the TCR reacts to and placed in a CD4 or CD8 class. Log10-transformed breadth and depth values were compared by one-way ANOVA with Sidak's multiple comparisons tests. Held by TCRdb, this immuneACCESS table contains in-frame sequences only and omits some clones. Under half of the omission traces to an unresolved V gene where checked; the cause of the rest is unknown. V and J calls and clone size are given by that table; D and trimming were obtained from the DNA. This sample lists over 110,000 clones; about 92% were detected once. 10% to 15% of the sample is in the top ten clones.

This specimen was peripheral blood, taken after recovery from COVID-19. The source of this sequence is an adult who had recovered from COVID-19. The chain employs TRBV28 and TRBJ1-5; confidence is insufficient to name the D gene. The nucleotide sequence is given as TGTGCCAGCAGTTTAGATAGCAATCAGCCCCAGCATTTT. The translation is CASSLDSNQPQHF.